This T cell receptor (beta chain) was observed in a study of patients and donors after allogeneic stem cell transplantation. This clonotype was picked up many times. V was pared by 4 bases and J by 0 bases, with 2 bases of the junction left unmatched. CDR3 length equals 13 residues. The V gene's germline CDR1 is SQVTM and CDR2 ANQGSEA. TCRdb re-derived calls from the RT-PCR reads in MiXCR, one entry per CDR3 protein. The sample carries more than 850,000 distinct CDR3 sequences, approximately 18% recorded once. Sequencing was done on a sample of blood, either unsorted or a sorted T cell fraction (not recorded which). The sequence came from a human donor who was either an allogeneic HSCT recipient or a stem cell or donor lymphocyte infusion donor (not recorded which). It is not recorded whose cells these are; they may come from a transplant donor. V gene TRBV29-1 combines with J gene TRBJ2-5, with TRBD1 identical over 7 bases. The DNA for the CDR3 is TGCAGCGTTGGTGACAGGGACCAAGAGACCCAGTACTTC. It codes for CSVGDRDQETQYF.